This T cell receptor (beta chain) comes out of a study of human T cells and chemical hapten exposure. TCRdb processed the RACE reads anew with MiXCR; each CDR3 protein has one entry. The table shows about 380,000 distinct CDR3 sequences, with approximately 5% occurring only once. Time point here: pre-sensitization, week 0. Specified treatment: therapeutic diphenylcyclopropenone sensitization with weekly scalp DPC. This clonotype was seen many times. The source is a woman aged 50 to 65 with alopecia areata. Some clones in this sample may be carry-over from other donors' samples. Sequencing was performed on whole blood, taken in connection with sensitization to the hapten diphenylcyclopropenone (DPC).

As DNA, the CDR3 is TGTGCCAGCAGTCCTGGGGGGGGGCCGCAGTACTTC. It encodes CASSPGGGPQYF. The V gene is TRBV12-3 or TRBV12-4, the J gene TRBJ2-7, with a tentative D call TRBD2 (7 bases). The V and J ends lost 5 bases and 9 bases respectively, with 14 bases between them. This CDR3 is 12 amino acids long.